The 7 T cell receptor beta chains below all came from one sample that was sequenced in a study of somatic mutations in cytotoxic T cells in rheumatoid arthritis. The assay was immunoSEQ multiplex PCR, and TCRdb's table has in-frame clones only and misses some. This sample has 13,000 to 15,000 clones; approximately 72% occur once, and the top ten carry around 9.3%. Sequenced sample: CD8+ T cells sorted from blood. Receptor source: an adult with rheumatoid arthritis.

The gene calls are TRBV20-1 and TRBJ2-5, with D tentatively TRBD1 (6 bases). Germline CDR1 is DFQATT and CDR2 is SNEGSKA (reference sequence). Trimming cost V 6 bases and J 13 bases, with 12 bases left between them. There are 9 residues in the CDR3. DNA of the CDR3: TGCAGTGCGACAATACAGGGGTACTTC. Translation: CSATIQGYF.

In this sample, this clone turned up a few times. The gene calls are TRBV6-6 and TRBJ1-6, with unresolved D. V was clipped by 6 bases and J by 5 bases, with 14 bases between them. Germline V lookup: CDR1 MNHNY, CDR2 SVGAGI (reference sequence). CDR3 length: 15 residues. CDR3 nucleotides: TGTGCCAGCAGATCCGGGCTAAGGGATAATTCACCCCTCCACTTT. Its protein product is CASRSGLRDNSPLHF.

The table lists this clone with a few counts. The chain recombines TRBV19 with TRBJ2-2; D might be TRBD2 (7 bases). Deletions cut 3 bases from V and 5 bases from J, with 13 bases between. The length of the CDR3 is 15 residues. From germline, CDR1 is LNHDA and CDR2 SQIVND (reference sequence). DNA for the CDR3: TGTGCCAGTAGTATGTGGGGGGGCGATACCGGGGAGCTGTTTTTT. Its translation is CASSMWGGDTGELFF.

The chain has TRBV7-3 and TRBJ2-4, with TRBD1 as a possible D gene (6 bases). Between the trimmed V and J ends, which lost 5 bases and 3 bases, there was a span of 11 bases. There are 14 residues in the CDR3. Germline assignment: CDR1 SGHTA and CDR2 FQGTGA. CDR3 coding DNA: TGTGCCAGCAGCATCAGGGGTGGCAAAAACATTCAGTACTTC. This codes for CASSIRGGKNIQYF. Based on the CDR3 plus reference TRBV7-3 and TRBJ2-4, the full variable domain is GAGVSQTPSNKVTEKGKYVELRCDPISGHTALYWYRQSLGQGPEFLIYFQGTGAADDSGLPNDRFFAVRPEGSVSTLKIQRTERGDSAVYLCASSIRGGKNIQYFGAGTRLSVL.

The rearrangement uses TRBV7-9 and TRBJ1-2, with D unclear. V lost 4 bases, J lost 4 bases, and 7 bases lay in between. Germline CDR1 reads SEHNR; CDR2 reads FQNEAQ (reference sequence). The CDR3 loop spans 12 amino acids. Here the CDR3 DNA reads TGTGCCAGCAGCTCGGACTTCTATGGCTACACCTTC. Protein product: CASSSDFYGYTF.

The J gene is TRBJ2-3, the V gene TRBV7-3, with TRBD2 matching 11 bases. The CDR3 consists of 15 residues. J was trimmed by 3 bases and V by 5 bases; bases with no gene match: 4. Germline CDR1 is SGHTA and CDR2 is FQGTGA. The CDR3 nucleotides are TGTGCCAGCAGCGCCGGGACTAGCGGAACAGATACGCAGTATTTT. Translation: CASSAGTSGTDTQYF.

V is TRBV25-1 and J is TRBJ1-1; D possibly corresponds to TRBD1 (6 bases). Trimming cost V 8 bases and J 4 bases, with 17 bases left between them. The CDR3 is 14 amino acids. CDR1 and CDR2 (germline): MGHDK, SYGVNS. In DNA, the CDR3 is TGTGCCAGCGGCATTACAGGGTCGGGCACTGAAGCTTTCTTT. The encoded protein is CASGITGSGTEAFF.